These 4 T cell receptor beta chains were all obtained from the same sample, sequenced in a study of blood T cells in healthy people across ages. The authors ran a second PCR of roughly 6 to 12 cycles using a sample-barcoded 5' primer and a J-beta primer mix. TCRdb re-called the 5' RACE reads through MiXCR, storing one row per CDR3 protein. Here the sample spans roughly 800,000 distinct CDR3 sequences, about 62% being singletons. The specimen sequenced was blood. These receptors originate from a young man in good health.

To note about this clonotype: It may be a read error: a sequence one base away is much more abundant. The V gene is TRBV6-5, the J gene TRBJ2-7, with unresolved D. CDR1 MNHEY and CDR2 SVGAGI come from the germline V gene. V lost 1 base and J lost 5, with 3 bases in between. CDR3 size: 11 residues. The CDR3 sequence is CASSYWDEQYF. In DNA, the CDR3 is TGTGCCAGCAGTTACTGGGACGAGCAGTACTTC.

This clonotype was seen a single time. The chain recombines TRBV20-1 with TRBJ2-3; D is unresolved. The CDR3 runs to 16 residues. Looked up from germline, CDR1 is DFQATT and CDR2 is SNEGSKA (reference sequence). V was trimmed by 7 bases and J by 6 bases, leaving 26 bases between them. The chain's CDR3 is CSVLAPTEPLHDTQYF. The CDR3 nucleotides read TGCAGTGTCCTTGCACCGACGGAACCCTTACACGATACGCAGTATTTT.

The chain recombines TRBV20-1 with TRBJ2-3; maybe TRBD2 (7 bases). The CDR3 totals 14 residues. CDR1 is DFQATT and CDR2 is SNEGSKA in the germline V gene (reference sequence). V lost 6 bases, J lost 0 bases, and 13 bases lay in between. In nucleotides, the CDR3 is TGCAGTGCCCAGGGGCGGGGGAGCACAGATACGCAGTATTTT. This translates into CSAQGRGSTDTQYF.

The chain has TRBV19 and TRBJ2-3, with 7 positions matching TRBD1. Germline CDR1 and CDR2: LNHDA and SQIVND (reference sequence). The V segment lost 7 bases and the J segment 6 bases; nucleotides outside the gene matches: 7. The CDR3 is 13 amino acids. The CDR3 sequence is CASMGTAIDTQYF. CDR3 DNA sequence: TGTGCCAGTATGGGGACAGCTATTGATACGCAGTATTTT.